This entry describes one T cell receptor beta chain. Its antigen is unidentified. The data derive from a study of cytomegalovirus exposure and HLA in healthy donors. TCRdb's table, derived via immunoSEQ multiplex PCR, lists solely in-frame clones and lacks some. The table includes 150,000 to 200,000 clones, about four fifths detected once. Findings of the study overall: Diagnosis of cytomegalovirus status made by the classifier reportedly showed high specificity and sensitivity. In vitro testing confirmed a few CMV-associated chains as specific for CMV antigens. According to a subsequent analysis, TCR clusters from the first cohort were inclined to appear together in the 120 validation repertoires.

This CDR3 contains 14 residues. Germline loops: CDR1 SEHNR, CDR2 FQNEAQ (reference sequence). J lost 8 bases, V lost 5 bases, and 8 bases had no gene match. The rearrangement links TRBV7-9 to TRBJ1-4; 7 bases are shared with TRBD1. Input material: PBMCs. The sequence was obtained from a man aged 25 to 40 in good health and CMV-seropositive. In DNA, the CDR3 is TGTGCCAGCAGCGTAGGACAGGCACGGGAAAAACTGTTTTTT. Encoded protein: CASSVGQAREKLFF.